This T cell receptor (beta chain) was captured by sequencing in a study of vaccination effects on CD4 cells after COVID-19. Across the study: BNT162b2 vaccine or mRNA-1273 vaccine was given to participants in two doses. A couple of convalescent patients provided samples 16 days and one week prevaccination.

A remark on this clone: The target antigen is unknown.

Study-wide findings and caveats: Marked contraction was observed in infection-induced and vaccine-induced clones late after vaccination. The study had few convalescent patients and no early post-infection timepoints.

Antigen-specific CD4+ T cells were first expanded with viral peptide pools by the ViraFEST assay and only then sequenced. Between days 10 and 11 of culture, CD4+ T cells were separated out. PCR-confirmed SARS-CoV-2 infection occurred in the person between March and December 2020. The protocol was immunoSEQ multiplex PCR, while the TCRdb copy is restricted to in-frame clones and leaves out a portion. This sample yields 20,000 or so clones, of which approximately 74% are seen a single time; about 15% belongs to the top ten. This material consisted of CD4+ T cells from PBMCs cultured with SARS-CoV-2 spike peptides, taken before COVID-19 vaccination. The clonotype originates from a human donor who had a prior SARS-CoV-2 infection.

The CDR3 bases are TGTGCCAGCAGTGAACTTACTAGCGGGAGGTCCTACAATGAGCAGTTCTTC. Protein: CASSELTSGRSYNEQFF. This chain links TRBV6-1 with TRBJ2-1, with 12 bases aligning to TRBD2. V lost 2 bases, J lost 1 base, and 3 bases stayed unmatched. The germline CDR1 and CDR2 sequences are MNHNS and SASEGT. The CDR3 covers 17 residues.